These 11 T cell receptor beta chains originate from one sample sequenced in a study of T cells expressing NK-cell markers. TCRdb reanalyzed the 5' RACE reads and collapses them to one entry per CDR3 protein, without DNA. Its table lists a few hundred thousand distinct CDR3 sequences. Input material: blood T cells: a sorted CD56 or NKG2C T cell subset, CD4+ or CD8+ T cells, or bulk PBMC T cells (not recorded which). These receptors originate from a man aged 18 to 69 in good health.

The CDR3 loop is CASSDPGQGARSGYF. The chain links TRBV10-2 to TRBJ2-5; TCRdb outputs TRBD1, but without DNA this stays unchecked. The CDR3 covers 15 residues. The germline V gene has CDR1 WSHSY and CDR2 SAAADI.

Measured by frequency, this clonotype is medium-sized (0.01 to 0.1%). The V gene is TRBV5-1, the J gene TRBJ2-1; TCRdb gives TRBD1 as the D gene, but with no DNA this cannot be confirmed. Germline lookup yields CDR1 SGHRS and CDR2 YFSETQ. This CDR3 has 16 residues. CDR3 sequence: CASSANRPLKHNEQFF.

V usage is TRBV3-1 and J usage is TRBJ1-6. This CDR3 has 15 amino acids. Per germline, CDR1 LGHDT and CDR2 YNNKEL (reference sequence). CDR3: CASSQHGRENSPLHF.

CDR3 sequence reads: CASRNRQGQSPLHF. The chain combines TRBV27 with TRBJ1-6; TCRdb picks TRBD1, but there is no DNA to check that call. The CDR3 length is 14 residues. CDR1 MNHEY and CDR2 SMNVEV come from the germline V gene (reference sequence).

The chain combines TRBV29-1 with TRBJ2-1; TCRdb gives TRBD1 as the D gene, but with no DNA this cannot be confirmed. The length of the CDR3 is 13 residues. Germline-derived CDR1 and CDR2 are SQVTM and ANQGSEA. CDR3 amino acids: CSVSRQVYNEQFF.

V usage is TRBV11-2 and J usage is TRBJ1-4; TCRdb gives TRBD1 as the D gene, but with no DNA this cannot be confirmed. The CDR3 loop spans 16 amino acids. Germline V gives CDR1 SGHAT, CDR2 FQNNGV. The CDR3 is CASSSERGAANEKLFF.

The chain employs TRBV7-2 and TRBJ1-2; without DNA, the TCRdb call of TRBD1 cannot be checked. The CDR3 has 15 residues. CDR1 SGHTA and CDR2 FQGNSA come from the germline V gene. CDR3 loop: CASSSSGWSGYGYTF.

The chain carries TRBV2 and TRBJ1-1; TCRdb returns TRBD1, unconfirmable since there is no DNA. The CDR3 covers 13 residues. The germline CDR1 and CDR2 sequences are SNHLY and FYNNEI. The CDR3 sequence is CAGGGQAYTEAFF.

The chain combines TRBV3-1 with TRBJ2-1; TCRdb's D call of TRBD2 is untestable without DNA. The germline V gene encodes CDR1 LGHDT and CDR2 YNNKEL (reference sequence). The CDR3 is made up of 17 amino acids. The CDR3 sequence: CASSQPSGGLFYNEQFF.

The CDR3: CASSPYPGGASYEQYF. This chain uses TRBV3-1 with TRBJ2-7; as DNA is missing, the TRBD1 call by TCRdb cannot be tested. CDR1 LGHDT and CDR2 YNNKEL come from the germline V gene (reference sequence). The CDR3 is made up of 16 amino acids.

The J gene is TRBJ2-3, the V gene TRBV20-1. Germline assignment: CDR1 DFQATT and CDR2 SNEGSKA (reference sequence). CDR3 size: 15 residues. The CDR3 loop is CSARELRILTDTQYF.